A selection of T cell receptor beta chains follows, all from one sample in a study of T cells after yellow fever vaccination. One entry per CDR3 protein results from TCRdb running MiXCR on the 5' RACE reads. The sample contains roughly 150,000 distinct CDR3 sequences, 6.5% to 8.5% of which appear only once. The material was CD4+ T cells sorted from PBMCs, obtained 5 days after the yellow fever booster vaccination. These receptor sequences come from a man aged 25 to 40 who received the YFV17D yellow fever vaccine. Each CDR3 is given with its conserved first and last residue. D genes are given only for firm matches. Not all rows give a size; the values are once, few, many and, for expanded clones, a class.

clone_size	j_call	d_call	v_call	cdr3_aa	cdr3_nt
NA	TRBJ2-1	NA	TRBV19	CASQGTSSNNEQFF	TGTGCCAGTCAAGGCACCTCCTCGAACAATGAGCAGTTCTTC
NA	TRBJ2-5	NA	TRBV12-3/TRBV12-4	CASSSQRGQYF	TGTGCCAGCAGTTCCCAACGGGGCCAGTACTTC
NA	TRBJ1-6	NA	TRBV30	CAWSDSSPPLHF	TGTGCCTGGAGTGACAGTTCCCCACCCCTCCACTTT
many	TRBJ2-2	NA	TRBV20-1	CSATRQGGTGELFF	TGCAGTGCTACCAGGCAGGGAGGCACCGGGGAGCTGTTTTTT
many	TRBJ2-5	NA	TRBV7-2	CASSPGHRAFETQYF	TGTGCCAGCAGCCCAGGACACAGGGCGTTTGAGACCCAGTACTTC
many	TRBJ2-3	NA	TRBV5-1	CASSARGVGTDTQYF	TGCGCCAGCAGCGCCAGGGGGGTGGGCACAGATACGCAGTATTTT
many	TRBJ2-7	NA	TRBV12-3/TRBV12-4	CASSLARVAEQYF	TGTGCCAGCAGTTTAGCCAGGGTCGCCGAGCAGTACTTC
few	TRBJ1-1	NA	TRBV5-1	CASSASGEGYTEAFF	TGCGCCAGCAGCGCTAGCGGGGAGGGGTACACTGAAGCTTTCTTT
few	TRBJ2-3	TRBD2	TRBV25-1	CASSRGLAGGDTQYF	TGTGCCAGCAGTCGTGGACTAGCGGGAGGGGATACGCAGTATTTT
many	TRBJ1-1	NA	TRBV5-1	CASSLEAGNTEAFF	TGCGCCAGCAGCTTGGAGGCCGGCAACACTGAAGCTTTCTTT
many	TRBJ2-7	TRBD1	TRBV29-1	CSVEGTGGHEQYF	TGCAGCGTTGAGGGGACAGGGGGCCACGAGCAGTACTTC
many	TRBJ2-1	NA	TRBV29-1	CSGVTSYNEQFF	TGCAGTGGGGTCACCTCATACAATGAGCAGTTCTTC
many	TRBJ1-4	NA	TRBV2	CASTMGDNLSRLFF	TGTGCCAGCACCATGGGGGACAACCTAAGTAGACTGTTTTTT
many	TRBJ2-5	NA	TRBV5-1	CASSSSEGWETQYF	TGCGCCAGCAGCTCGAGTGAGGGTTGGGAGACCCAGTACTTC
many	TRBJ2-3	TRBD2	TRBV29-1	CSARLAADTQYF	TGCAGCGCGCGACTAGCGGCAGATACGCAGTATTTT
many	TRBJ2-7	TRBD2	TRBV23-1	CASSQCRGTGGVYEQYF	TGCGCCAGCAGTCAATGCCGCGGGACGGGAGGTGTCTACGAGCAGTACTTC
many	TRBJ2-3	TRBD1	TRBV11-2	CASSIQQGAFTDTQYF	TGTGCCAGCAGCATACAACAGGGGGCATTCACAGATACGCAGTATTTT
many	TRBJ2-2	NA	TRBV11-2	CASSLDPTGELFF	TGTGCCAGCAGCTTAGATCCGACCGGGGAGCTGTTTTTT
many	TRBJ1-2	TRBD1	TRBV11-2	CASSLESGTGGRGYTF	TGTGCCAGCAGCTTAGAGTCGGGGACAGGGGGCCGTGGCTACACCTTC
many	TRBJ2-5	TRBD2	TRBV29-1	CSVEARRVSGRFQETQYF	TGCAGCGTTGAAGCTCGCAGGGTTAGCGGGAGGTTCCAAGAGACCCAGTACTTC
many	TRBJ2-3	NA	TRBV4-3	CASSPRTATDTQYF	TGCGCCAGCAGCCCGCGGACAGCCACAGATACGCAGTATTTT
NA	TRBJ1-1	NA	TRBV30	CASGQDAIEAFF	TGTGCCTCTGGACAAGACGCCATTGAAGCTTTCTTT
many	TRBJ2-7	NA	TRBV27	CASDLVGNEQYF	TGTGCCAGCGACTTGGTGGGTAACGAGCAGTACTTC
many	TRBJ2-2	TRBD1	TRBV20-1	CSAPDRVSGELFF	TGCAGTGCTCCGGACAGGGTCTCCGGGGAGCTGTTTTTT
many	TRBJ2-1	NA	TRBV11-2	CASSTYLNEQFF	TGTGCCAGCAGCACCTATCTCAATGAGCAGTTCTTC
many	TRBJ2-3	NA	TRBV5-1	CASSLGLSDTQYF	TGCGCCAGCAGCTTGGGACTTTCAGATACGCAGTATTTT
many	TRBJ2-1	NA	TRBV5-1	CASSGDYGNEQFF	TGCGCCAGCAGCGGAGACTATGGCAATGAGCAGTTCTTC
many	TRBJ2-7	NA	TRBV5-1	CASSLKGYEQYF	TGCGCCAGCAGCTTGAAGGGGTACGAGCAGTACTTC
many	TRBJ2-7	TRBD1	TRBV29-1	CSGGDRDPTEQYF	TGCAGCGGGGGAGACAGGGACCCTACGGAGCAGTACTTC
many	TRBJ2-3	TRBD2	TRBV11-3	CASSLSGRPRDTQYF	TGTGCCAGCAGCCTTAGCGGGAGACCTCGGGATACGCAGTATTTT
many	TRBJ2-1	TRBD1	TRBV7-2	CASSSTGGNEQFF	TGTGCCAGCAGCTCAACAGGGGGCAATGAGCAGTTCTTC
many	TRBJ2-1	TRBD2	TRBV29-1	CSVERAGLVPAGEQFF	TGCAGCGTTGAAAGGGCGGGACTAGTACCGGCCGGTGAGCAGTTCTTC
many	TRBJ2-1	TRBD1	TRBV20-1	CSATETGSNEQFF	TGCAGTGCAACGGAGACAGGGTCTAATGAGCAGTTCTTC
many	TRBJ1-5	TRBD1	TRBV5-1	CASSLEGQGQPQHF	TGCGCCAGCAGCTTGGAGGGACAGGGTCAGCCCCAGCATTTT
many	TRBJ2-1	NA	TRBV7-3	CASSLTLVSRVAYNEQFF	TGTGCCAGCAGCCTAACGCTGGTGAGCAGGGTGGCCTACAATGAGCAGTTCTTC
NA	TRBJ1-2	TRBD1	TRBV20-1	CSASGTGVLYGYTF	TGCAGTGCTTCCGGGACAGGGGTGCTCTATGGCTACACCTTC
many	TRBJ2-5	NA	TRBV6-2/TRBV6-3	CASTAGRDGTQYF	TGTGCCAGCACCGCGGGACGGGACGGGACCCAGTACTTC
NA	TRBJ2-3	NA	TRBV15	CATSSEFVGGDTQYF	TGTGCCACCAGCTCAGAGTTTGTAGGGGGGGATACGCAGTATTTT
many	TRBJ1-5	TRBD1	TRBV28	CASSLGDRAGSQPQHF	TGTGCCAGCAGCCTGGGTGACAGGGCAGGGAGTCAGCCCCAGCATTTT
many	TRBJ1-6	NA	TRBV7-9	CASSPTRGRVSPLHF	TGTGCCAGCAGCCCAACTCGGGGTCGGGTCTCACCCCTCCACTTT
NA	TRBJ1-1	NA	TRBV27	CASSFRLNTEAFF	TGTGCCAGCAGCTTCCGACTGAACACTGAAGCTTTCTTT
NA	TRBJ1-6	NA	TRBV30	CAWKTLGNSPLHF	TGTGCCTGGAAGACCCTGGGAAATTCACCCCTCCACTTT
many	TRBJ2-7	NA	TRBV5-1	CASSLSPADLGRKFSYEQYF	TGCGCCAGCAGCTTGTCACCGGCGGACCTGGGGCGCAAGTTCTCCTACGAGCAGTACTTC
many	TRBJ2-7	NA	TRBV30	CAWSGLTAYEQYF	TGTGCCTGGAGTGGCCTAACGGCCTACGAGCAGTACTTC
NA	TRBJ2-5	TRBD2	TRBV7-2	CASSLELAGYQETQYF	TGTGCCAGCAGCTTAGAACTAGCGGGCTACCAAGAGACCCAGTACTTC
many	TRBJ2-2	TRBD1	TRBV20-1	CSAGQGNGELFF	TGCAGTGCGGGACAGGGTAACGGGGAGCTGTTTTTT
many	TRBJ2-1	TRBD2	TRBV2	CASSESGSSYNEQFF	TGTGCCAGCAGTGAAAGCGGGAGTTCCTACAATGAGCAGTTCTTC
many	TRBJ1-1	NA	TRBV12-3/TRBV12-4	CASSPPSLNTEAFF	TGTGCCAGCAGTCCACCTAGTCTGAACACTGAAGCTTTCTTT